This TCR beta chain was recovered during a study of blood T cell repertoires in COVID-19 (dated by TCRdb to 2018 to 2021). Regarding the research as a whole: Samples from collaborators originated in the United States, Italy and Spain and spanned both the acute and convalescent phases of COVID-19. The samples were drawn from two sources: the first 160 participants of the ongoing ImmuneRACE study, and 1,254 subjects contributed by 6 global collaborators. Where HLA class I and class II types were available, the types were taken from metadata supplied by the sample provider, not from assay-based typing. Nearly every sample came with metadata listing a de-identified subject ID, COVID-19 status, age in years and sex. Subjects who had been exposed to COVID-19, were actively infected with it, or had recovered from it provided the deeply sampled blood TCRbeta repertoires that made up the dataset. The repertoires were released in a freely available public database meant as a resource for research on the immune response to SARS-CoV-2. The material from the prospective study consisted of cDNA or gDNA derived from T cells, B-cell-depleted T cells, or PBMCs. Study-level results and caveats: Clinical and demographic metadata were provided uncurated, with the amount varying by source and participant.

TCRbeta CDR3 regions were amplified from genomic DNA by means of the immunoSEQ Assay, a bias-controlled multiplex PCR. The authors processed their data as follows. Within the assay, amplification of reference gene primers was used to estimate how many nucleated cells each sample contained. To quantify the absolute abundance of each unique TCRbeta CDR3 rearrangement, sequence reads were collapsed and filtered. For each sample, productive Simpson clonality was calculated as the square root of Simpson's diversity index over productive rearrangements. The clones in this table, taken by TCRdb from immuneACCESS, are in-frame only. Not every clone is retained; where verified, under half of the shortfall comes from an unresolved V gene, and the cause of the rest is unknown. D and trimming were read from the DNA, whereas the V and J calls and clone size are those reported in that table. The sample table lists approximately 270,000 clones, approximately 86% of them with a count of one. The ten largest clones capture 0.7% to 0.9% of the sample.

For CDR1 and CDR2, the germline V gene lists ENHRY and SYGVKD. Trimming removed 10 bases from V and 3 bases from J; the gene matches leave 16 bases unexplained. From cysteine to phenylalanine, the CDR3 is 16 amino acids long. CDR3 DNA only is kept here, 48 bases in frame from base 1. In Seattle, one collaborating source enrolled patients while the infection was active and tracked those patients longitudinally over the course of disease. Collaborating institutions collected whole blood in K2EDTA tubes following their own protocols. Collaborator samples were shipped for TCRbeta analysis as frozen whole blood, isolated PBMCs, or DNA extracted from either sample type. Note on this clone: The antigen it recognizes is unknown. It has no much larger one-base neighbor in the sample; base qualities were not kept.

Sequencing was performed on peripheral blood. This sequence uses TRBV10-3 and TRBJ2-3; 7 junctional bases match TRBD2. The sequence was collected from a human donor with COVID-19, enrolled during active disease. The donor label of this sample is uncertain. The DNA sequence is given as TGTGCCAGTGGTGGCCCAGCGGGGTTAAGAACAGATACGCAGTATTTT. Translated, this is CASGGPAGLRTDTQYF.